This record covers a single T cell receptor (beta chain). The antigen remains undetermined. Using immunoSEQ multiplex PCR, the repertoire was profiled, and TCRdb retains in-frame clones only, with some absent. The profile shows 71,000 or so clones, around 72% of them singletons. CDR1 SGHTA and CDR2 FQGTGA come from the germline V gene. CDR3 length equals 15 residues. The V and J ends lost 5 bases and 0 bases respectively, with 11 bases between them. In the ViraFEST assay, antigen-specific CD4+ clonotypes were identified by expansion after peptide-pool stimulation. CD4+ T cells were isolated after nine to ten days of culture. Each vaccine recipient was nucleocapsid antibody negative and had no prior SARS-CoV-2 infection. IL-2 medium took the place of half the medium on both days 3 and 7. These data come from a study of vaccination effects on CD4 cells after COVID-19. General study results and limits: Marked clonal contraction was seen in infection- and vaccine-induced clones late after vaccination. The study enrolled few convalescent patients and sampled no early post-infection timepoints.

This chain joins TRBV7-3 and TRBJ2-1, with D tentatively TRBD2 (6 bases). This clonotype originated in a human donor who received a COVID-19 vaccine. Here the sequenced sample was CD4+ T cells from PBMCs cultured with HCoV-OC43 spike peptides, taken before COVID-19 vaccination. Subset specified: HCoV-OC43 spike overlapping peptide pool stimulation. The CDR3 nucleotides are TGTGCCAGCAGCCCGTCCGGGAGCTCCTACAATGAGCAGTTCTTC. This gives the protein CASSPSGSSYNEQFF.